Described below is a single T cell receptor (beta chain) sequence and its context. This record belongs to a study of T cell changes during pregnancy in multiple sclerosis. Germline CDR1 and CDR2: KGHSH and LQKENI. The V end lost 0 bases, the J end lost 4 bases, and 7 bases lay between the germline ends. This CDR3 is built from 14 residues. Only in-frame clones appear in the TCRdb table, and some are missing; sequencing was by immunoSEQ multiplex PCR. This sample has 65,000 to 85,000 clones, with 70% to 90% found just once. This sequence was found in a female donor in good health, enrolled as a control in a pregnancy study. The chain employs TRBV18 and TRBJ2-1; D unclear. The sample consisted of peripheral blood, taken in the first trimester of pregnancy. CDR3 loop: CASSPPTQYNEQFF. In DNA, the CDR3 is TGTGCCAGCTCACCACCTACACAATACAATGAGCAGTTCTTC.